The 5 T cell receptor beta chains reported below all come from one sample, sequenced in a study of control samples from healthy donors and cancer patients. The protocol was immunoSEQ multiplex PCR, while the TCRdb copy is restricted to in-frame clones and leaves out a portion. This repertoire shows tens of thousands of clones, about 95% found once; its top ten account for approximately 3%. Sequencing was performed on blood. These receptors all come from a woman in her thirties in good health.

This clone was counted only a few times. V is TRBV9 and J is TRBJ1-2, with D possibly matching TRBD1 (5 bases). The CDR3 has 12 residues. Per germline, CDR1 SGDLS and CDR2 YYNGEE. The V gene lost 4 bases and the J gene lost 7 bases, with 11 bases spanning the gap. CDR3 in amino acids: CASSSSGGGYTF. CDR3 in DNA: TGTGCCAGCAGCTCAAGCGGGGGTGGCTACACCTTC.

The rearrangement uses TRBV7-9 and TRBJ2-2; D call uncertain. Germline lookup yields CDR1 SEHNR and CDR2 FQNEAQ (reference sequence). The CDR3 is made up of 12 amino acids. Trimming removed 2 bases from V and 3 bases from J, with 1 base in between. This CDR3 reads CASSLYTGELFF. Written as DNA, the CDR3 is TGTGCCAGCAGCTTATACACCGGGGAGCTGTTTTTT. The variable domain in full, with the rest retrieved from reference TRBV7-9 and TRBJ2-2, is DTGVSQNPRHKITKRGQNVTFRCDPISEHNRLYWYRQTLGQGPEFLTYFQNEAQLEKSRLLSDRFSAERPKGSFSTLEIQRTEQGDSAMYLCASSLYTGELFFGEGSRLTVL.

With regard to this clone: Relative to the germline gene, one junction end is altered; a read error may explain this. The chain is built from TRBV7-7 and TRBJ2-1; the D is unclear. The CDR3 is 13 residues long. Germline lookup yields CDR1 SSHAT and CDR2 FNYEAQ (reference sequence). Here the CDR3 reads CASSNGPAGEQFF. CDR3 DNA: TGTGCTAGCAGCAATGGACCGGCTGGTGAGCAGTTCTTC.

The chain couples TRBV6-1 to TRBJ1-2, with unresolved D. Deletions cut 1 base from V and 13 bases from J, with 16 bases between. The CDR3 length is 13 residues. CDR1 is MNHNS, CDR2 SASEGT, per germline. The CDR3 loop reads CASSEVNGGRFTF. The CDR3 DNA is TGTGCCAGCAGTGAAGTGAATGGCGGCCGTTTCACCTTC.

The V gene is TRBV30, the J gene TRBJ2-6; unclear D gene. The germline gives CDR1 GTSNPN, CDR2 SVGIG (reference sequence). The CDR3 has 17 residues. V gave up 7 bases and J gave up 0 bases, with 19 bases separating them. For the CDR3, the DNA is TGTGCCTCCAGCGCCCGGCGTACGAGCTCTGGGGCCAACGTCCTGACTTTC. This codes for CASSARRTSSGANVLTF.